The T cell receptor beta chain described here comes from a study of OX40 agonist ivuxolimab in advanced cancers. Study results and caveats: The specificity for antigen of the expanded peripheral T cells was not determined.

Notes on this clone: Its antigen is unknown.

Assay used: immunoSEQ multiplex PCR; TCRdb lists only in-frame clones, some missing. Of approximately 35,000 clones listed, about 74% were seen once; the top ten hold over 10%. The V end lost 4 bases, the J end lost 4 bases, and 16 bases lay between the germline ends. The CDR3 has 15 amino acids. Germline CDR1 and CDR2: SGHRS and YFSETQ. The specimen comprised CD4+ or CD8+ T cells sorted from blood, sampled in a trial of the OX40 agonist ivuxolimab. This clonotype originated in an adult with an advanced solid tumor such as melanoma, head and neck, liver or kidney cancer. The chain links TRBV5-1 to TRBJ2-3; D is undetermined. CDR3 DNA: TGCGCCAGCAGCCCGGTTAGCAAGGGTGCAGATACGCAGTATTTT. Its protein product is CASSPVSKGADTQYF.